Here is one T cell receptor (beta chain) with its context. The data were obtained in a study of brain T cells in children with intractable seizures. The V gene end was trimmed by 2 bases and the J gene end by 8 bases; junction bases not matched to a gene: 0. CDR1 and CDR2 from the germline V gene are MNHEY and SVGAGI. The CDR3 has 14 residues. As to time point: blood from clinic visit 5 months post-surgery; TSC patient then seizure free. Assay used: immunoSEQ multiplex PCR; TCRdb lists only in-frame clones, some missing. The sample holds about 340,000 clones, more than 85% seen once. This receptor was obtained from a boy under two years old with tuberous sclerosis and intractable seizures. The V gene is TRBV6-5, the J gene TRBJ1-6; 10 bases are a match to TRBD1. The material was peripheral blood, obtained more than 4 months after surgery. This CDR3 is CASSYGTGDSPLHF. The CDR3, as DNA: TGTGCCAGCAGTTACGGGACAGGGGATTCACCCCTCCACTTT.